Each of the 27 T cell receptor beta chains below was sequenced from the same sample in a study of blood T cell repertoires in COVID-19. Clones were sequenced by immunoSEQ multiplex PCR, and TCRdb holds only the in-frame ones, with some missing. The sample holds hundreds of thousands of clones, more than 85% seen once. Specimen: peripheral blood. The receptors originated from a man aged 40-49 years with acute or convalescent COVID-19.

In DNA form, the CDR3 reads TGTGCCAGCAACCCGGGACTGAGCTCCTACGAGCAGTACTTC. It is translated as CASNPGLSSYEQYF. V usage is TRBV3-1 (or the pseudogene TRBV3-2) and J usage is TRBJ2-7, with D perhaps matching TRBD2 (6 bases). The CDR3 sequence is 14 residues long. The ends were cut back, 7 bases at V and 0 bases at J, with 13 bases in the middle. Germline values: CDR1 LGHDT, CDR2 YNNKEL (reference sequence).

The chain employs TRBV10-3 and TRBJ1-4; D uncertain. This CDR3 comprises 16 residues. V lost 3 bases and J lost 0, with 11 bases in between. Germline CDR1 ENHRY, CDR2 SYGVKD. CDR3 region: CAISDGWVATNEKLFF. The CDR3 DNA reads TGTGCCATCAGTGACGGGTGGGTTGCAACTAATGAAAAACTGTTTTTT.

The V and J genes are TRBV6-6 and TRBJ2-3; 10 bases match TRBD2. Looked up from germline, CDR1 is MNHNY and CDR2 is SVGAGI (reference sequence). The CDR3 totals 17 residues. V shed 5 bases, J shed 3 bases, and the junction held 11 bases outside the gene matches. CDR3 amino acids: CASSPLAGGGITDTQYF. The CDR3 bases are TGTGCCAGCAGTCCCTTAGCGGGGGGCGGGATAACAGATACGCAGTATTTT.

This clone has just one count. The chain carries TRBV4-2 and TRBJ1-5; D is perhaps TRBD1 (6 bases). This CDR3 is 16 amino acids long. Germline CDR1 is LGHNA and CDR2 is YNFKEQ. V lost 0 bases, J lost 4 bases, and 13 bases lay in between. CDR3 DNA sequence: TGTGCCAGCAGCCAAGAGAAGGGGGGGGTGAATCAGCCCCAGCATTTT. It yields the protein CASSQEKGGVNQPQHF.

The chain joins TRBV5-1 to TRBJ1-3; D call uncertain. CDR3 length: 15 residues. Trimming took 4 bases from V and 0 from J, leaving 11 bases between them. Germline-derived CDR1 and CDR2 are SGHRS and YFSETQ. DNA for the CDR3: TGCGCCAGCAGCGCGACGGGGAACTCTGGAAACACCATATATTTT. Translating it yields CASSATGNSGNTIYF.

This chain uses TRBV11-2 with TRBJ2-7; tentatively, D is TRBD1 (6 bases). Trimming cost V 0 bases and J 1 base, with 10 bases left between them. This CDR3 is 15 amino acids long. Germline V gives CDR1 SGHAT, CDR2 FQNNGV. CDR3 in DNA: TGTGCCAGCAGCTTAGAGAGGACAGCTTCCTACGAGCAGTACTTC. Encoded protein: CASSLERTASYEQYF.

The chain combines TRBV9 with TRBJ1-2, with D unresolved. V lost 0 bases and J lost 2, with 11 bases in between. Germline CDR1 SGDLS, CDR2 YYNGEE. The length of the CDR3 is 15 residues. In DNA, the CDR3 is TGTGCCAGCAGCGTAGGGCCGGCGGGAAACTATGGCTACACCTTC. Amino acid sequence: CASSVGPAGNYGYTF.

This chain uses TRBV27 with TRBJ1-4; 10 bases are shared with TRBD1. The CDR3 spans 16 residues. Germline assignment: CDR1 MNHEY and CDR2 SMNVEV (reference sequence). Trimming at V came to 4 bases and at J to 5 bases, leaving 7 bases not matched to a gene. Written as DNA, the CDR3 is TGTGCCAGCAGTTCAACTAGACAGGGGGCGAATGAAAAACTGTTTTTT. Encoded protein: CASSSTRQGANEKLFF.

The V and J genes are TRBV7-3 and TRBJ2-4; 15 bases are shared with TRBD2. The CDR3 extends over 17 amino acids. Germline V gene lookup returns CDR1 SGHTA and CDR2 FQGTGA. Trimming took 4 bases from V and 7 from J; bases not matched to a gene: 8. CDR3 protein: CASSSLEGTSGGNIQYF. Written as DNA, the CDR3 is TGTGCCAGCAGCTCTCTCGAAGGGACTAGCGGGGGGAACATTCAGTACTTC.

The rearrangement joins TRBV29-1 to TRBJ2-7; weak D call: TRBD1 (6 bases). This CDR3 has 14 amino acids. Germline CDR1 SQVTM, CDR2 ANQGSEA. Trimming cost V 2 bases and J 4 bases, with 15 bases left between them. CDR3 nucleotides: TGCAGCGTTGAACTTGAAGGGACAACATACGAGCAGTACTTC. Translated, it gives CSVELEGTTYEQYF.

The chain carries TRBV27 and TRBJ1-1; 9 nucleotides match TRBD1. CDR3 length: 14 residues. Per the germline V gene, CDR1 is MNHEY and CDR2 is SMNVEV (reference sequence). The junction had 8 bases not matched to a gene; V was cut back by 3 bases and J by 9 bases. This CDR3 is CASSFWEGTGQAFF. The DNA for the CDR3 is TGTGCCAGCAGTTTTTGGGAGGGGACAGGGCAAGCTTTCTTT.

The chain links TRBV7-6 to TRBJ2-2; D is undetermined. CDR1 is SGHVS, CDR2 FNYEAQ, per germline. Trimming stripped 5 bases from V and 3 bases from J, with 4 bases between. CDR3 length: 12 residues. This CDR3 reads CASSADTGELFF. CDR3 DNA sequence: TGTGCCAGCAGCGCAGACACCGGGGAGCTGTTTTTT.

This clone turned up a few times. The V and J genes are TRBV6-1 and TRBJ1-1, with D possibly TRBD1 on 6 matching bases. From germline, CDR1 is MNHNS and CDR2 SASEGT. This CDR3 region has 16 residues. With 2 bases removed from V and 6 bases from J, the gap between germline ends came to 19 bases. The CDR3 DNA reads TGTGCCAGCAGTGAACCAACGGGGGCGGGGAGGGCTGAAGCTTTCTTT. Residues: CASSEPTGAGRAEAFF.

The chain couples TRBV7-2 to TRBJ1-6; 8 nucleotides match TRBD1. This CDR3 is 17 amino acids long. The J segment lost 10 bases and the V segment lost 5 bases, leaving 16 bases of the junction unmatched. Germline CDR1 is SGHTA and CDR2 is FQGNSA. CDR3 amino acids: CASSPIPRTGRGSPLHF. Written as DNA, the CDR3 is TGTGCCAGCAGCCCCATCCCCCGGACAGGGCGTGGATCACCCCTCCACTTT.

The chain's CDR3 is CASSDRASGNTIYF. The DNA for the CDR3 is TGTGCCAGCAGCGACAGGGCCTCTGGAAACACCATATATTTT. The V and J genes are TRBV5-4 and TRBJ1-3, with 7 bases lining up with TRBD1. Per the germline V gene, CDR1 is SGHNT and CDR2 is YYREEE (reference sequence). V was pared by 4 bases and J by 0 bases, with 1 base of the junction left unmatched. The CDR3 contains 14 residues.

The chain combines TRBV14 with TRBJ2-1, with D possibly matching TRBD2 (7 bases). The CDR3 is made up of 16 amino acids. V dropped 8 bases and J dropped 8 bases, with 25 bases sitting between them. Germline V lookup: CDR1 SGHDN, CDR2 FVKESK. CDR3 nucleotide sequence: TGTGCCAGCTCGAGGGGGGGCAGGGGCGATGCGGATGAGCAGTTCTTC. Residues: CASSRGGRGDADEQFF.

CDR3 sequence reads: CASSSGPRSGELYEQYF. In nucleotides, the CDR3 is TGTGCCAGCAGCTCGGGCCCTCGTAGCGGGGAGCTCTACGAGCAGTACTTC. The chain links TRBV7-3 to TRBJ2-7, with TRBD2 identical over 8 bases. This CDR3 is 17 amino acids long. The germline gives CDR1 SGHTA, CDR2 FQGTGA. Trimming cost V 4 bases and J 3 bases; bases outside gene matches: 14.

The chain carries TRBV7-3 and TRBJ1-5, with 8 bases lining up with TRBD1. This CDR3 is 13 amino acids long. V lost 4 bases and J lost 9; bases outside the gene matches: 5. Germline values: CDR1 SGHTA, CDR2 FQGTGA. Written as DNA, the CDR3 is TGTGCCAGCAGCTATACAGGGGGGTGGCCCCAGCATTTT. Translating gives CASSYTGGWPQHF. The full variable domain, completed using reference TRBV7-3 and TRBJ1-5, is GAGVSQTPSNKVTEKGKYVELRCDPISGHTALYWYRQSLGQGPEFLIYFQGTGAADDSGLPNDRFFAVRPEGSVSTLKIQRTERGDSAVYLCASSYTGGWPQHFGDGTRLSIL.

This chain connects TRBV29-1 to TRBJ1-1; 10 bases agree with TRBD1. The germline V gene encodes CDR1 SQVTM and CDR2 ANQGSEA. The CDR3 has 13 amino acids. The V and J ends lost 3 bases and 5 bases, in that order; junction bases with no gene match: 3. The CDR3 loop reads CSVDRDRGTEAFF. DNA for the CDR3: TGCAGCGTTGACCGGGACAGGGGAACTGAAGCTTTCTTT. Full variable domain (remainder filled in from reference TRBV29-1 and TRBJ1-1): SAVISQKPSRDICQRGTSLTIQCQVDSQVTMMFWYRQQPGQSLTLIATANQGSEATYESGFVIDKFPISRPNLTFSTLTVSNMSPEDSSIYLCSVDRDRGTEAFFGQGTRLTVV.

V gene TRBV6-2 or TRBV6-3 combines with J gene TRBJ2-7; D call uncertain. The CDR3 length is 14 residues. Germline V gene sequence: CDR1 MNHEY, CDR2 SVGEGT. Deletions cut 2 bases from V and 3 bases from J, with 11 bases between. The CDR3 region has the DNA TGTGCCAGCAGTTACCCCGAGTCTTACTACGAGCAGTACTTC. Translation gives CASSYPESYYEQYF.

This chain connects TRBV3-1 (or the pseudogene TRBV3-2) to TRBJ1-2, with TRBD1 identical over 7 bases. Trimming cost V 3 bases and J 0 bases; bases outside gene matches: 13. The CDR3 spans 18 residues. Germline V gene sequence: CDR1 LGHDT, CDR2 YNNKEL (reference sequence). Here the CDR3 reads CASSHDYLTGRANYGYTF. In DNA, the CDR3 is TGTGCCAGCAGCCATGACTACTTGACAGGGAGAGCTAACTATGGCTACACCTTC.

This clone was observed a single time. V usage is TRBV7-9 and J usage is TRBJ1-1; possibly TRBD1 for D (5 bases). The CDR3 spans 12 residues. Looked up from germline, CDR1 is SEHNR and CDR2 is FQNEAQ (reference sequence). V was clipped by 7 bases and J by 1 base, with 7 bases between them. DNA of the CDR3: TGTGCCAGCATTAGGGGGAACACTGAAGCTTTCTTT. Protein: CASIRGNTEAFF. Looking up the rest from reference TRBV7-9 and TRBJ1-1 gives the full variable domain: DTGVSQNPRHKITKRGQNVTFRCDPISEHNRLYWYRQTLGQGPEFLTYFQNEAQLEKSRLLSDRFSAERPKGSFSTLEIQRTEQGDSAMYLCASIRGNTEAFFGQGTRLTVV.

The gene calls are TRBV6-5 and TRBJ1-2; 7 bases are shared with TRBD1. V was clipped by 4 bases and J by 6 bases; unmatched bases: 8. The germline gives CDR1 MNHEY, CDR2 SVGAGI. The CDR3 totals 14 residues. CDR3 loop: CASSSGQLSDGYTF. Here the CDR3 DNA reads TGTGCCAGCAGTTCGGGACAGCTTTCGGATGGCTACACCTTC.

This chain connects TRBV2 to TRBJ2-7; 9 bases are a match to TRBD1. Germline CDR1 is SNHLY and CDR2 is FYNNEI. The CDR3 has 13 amino acids. With 4 bases clipped from V and 2 bases from J, the junction kept 0 bases outside the gene matches. This CDR3 reads CASSGTGAYEQYF. As DNA, the CDR3 is TGTGCCAGCAGTGGGACAGGGGCCTACGAGCAGTACTTC.

V gene TRBV5-6 combines with J gene TRBJ2-1, with D possibly being TRBD1 (5 bases). This CDR3 comprises 16 residues. Between the trimmed V and J ends, which lost 4 bases and 3 bases, there was a span of 17 bases. The V gene's germline CDR1 is SGHDT and CDR2 YYEEEE. The CDR3 loop is CASSPTHRYDYNEQFF. The CDR3 bases are TGTGCCAGCAGCCCCACCCACAGGTACGACTACAATGAGCAGTTCTTC.

The sample holds one count of this clone. The chain employs TRBV29-1 and TRBJ2-7; 9 bases agree with TRBD1. The ends lost 6 bases at V and 5 bases at J; junction bases unmatched: 8. CDR3 length equals 13 residues. Per the germline V gene, CDR1 is SQVTM and CDR2 is ANQGSEA. The CDR3 bases are TGCAGCGTCTTATTGGACAGGGGCCACGAGCAGTACTTC. It codes for CSVLLDRGHEQYF.

The chain carries TRBV7-2 and TRBJ2-7; a possible D gene is TRBD2 (6 bases). Deletions cut 2 bases from V and 6 bases from J, with 14 bases between. The germline V gene encodes CDR1 SGHTA and CDR2 FQGNSA. This CDR3 is built from 14 residues. In DNA, the CDR3 is TGTGCCAGCAGCTTATTGCCAGGGCGGGGCGAGCAGTACTTC. Its protein is CASSLLPGRGEQYF.